The 31 T cell receptor beta chains in this list originate from one sample, sequenced in a study of control samples from healthy donors and cancer patients. Sequencing was performed with immunoSEQ multiplex PCR; in TCRdb, only in-frame clones are kept and a portion is missing. The repertoire has more than 65,000 clones, roughly 90% of them found once; the top ten carry 1.9%. The sequenced material came from PBMCs. All receptors derive from a woman aged 55-69 years with head and neck cancer.

The genes are TRBV24-1 and TRBJ1-6, with 9 bases lining up with TRBD1. V lost 6 bases, J lost 7 bases, and 12 bases stayed unmatched. Germline CDR1 is KGHDR and CDR2 is SFDVKD. CDR3 size: 17 residues. CDR3 sequence: CATSLQLRDRANSPLHF. CDR3 nucleotides: TGTGCCACCAGTCTGCAATTACGGGACAGGGCAAATTCACCCCTCCACTTT.

The rearrangement joins TRBV20-1 to TRBJ2-7, with 12 positions matching TRBD2. Germline CDR1 DFQATT, CDR2 SNEGSKA (reference sequence). With V trimmed by 3 bases and J by 7 bases, 13 bases remained unmatched. CDR3 length: 16 amino acids. CDR3 DNA sequence: TGCAGTGCTAGTTCCCTAGCGGGAGGGCCTCTGCGGGAGCAGTACTTC. Its protein is CSASSLAGGPLREQYF.

This chain uses TRBV15 with TRBJ2-1; TRBD1 aligns across 8 bases. Germline V gives CDR1 LNHNV, CDR2 YYDKDF (reference sequence). The CDR3 is made up of 15 amino acids. Trimming cost V 2 bases and J 4 bases; bases outside gene matches: 4. The CDR3: CATSRSNRGYNEQFF. The CDR3 DNA follows: TGTGCCACCAGCAGATCAAACAGGGGGTACAATGAGCAGTTCTTC.

The CDR3 loop is CASSFQAEQFF. CDR3 bases: TGTGCCAGCAGCTTCCAGGCTGAGCAGTTCTTC. The chain has TRBV5-6 and TRBJ2-1; D is ambiguous. Germline V gene sequence: CDR1 SGHDT, CDR2 YYEEEE. The CDR3 is 11 residues long. Between the trimmed V and J ends, which lost 2 bases and 9 bases, there was a span of 6 bases.

This chain connects TRBV10-3 to TRBJ1-5; TRBD1 is a possible D gene (6 bases). The V and J ends lost 4 bases and 6 bases respectively, with 13 bases between them. Germline V CDR1 and CDR2: ENHRY, SYGVKD. The CDR3 runs 14 residues. The CDR3 region has the DNA TGTGCCATCAGTGTAGCAGGGGACGGTCAGCCCCAGCATTTT. Its protein is CAISVAGDGQPQHF.

The chain joins TRBV19 to TRBJ1-1, with 9 bases that match TRBD1. CDR1 is LNHDA, CDR2 SQIVND, per germline (reference sequence). V was clipped by 11 bases and J by 4 bases; unmatched bases: 14. This CDR3 contains 15 residues. CDR3 sequence: CASIAGDRVSTEAFF. CDR3 coding DNA: TGTGCCTCCATTGCAGGGGACAGGGTGAGCACTGAAGCTTTCTTT.

The chain couples TRBV2 to TRBJ2-1, with 10 bases fitting TRBD2. J lost 6 bases, V lost 2 bases, and 10 bases had no gene match. The CDR3 is 17 amino acids. Germline CDR1 SNHLY, CDR2 FYNNEI. CDR3 sequence: CASSELASGSYRNEQFF. CDR3 in DNA: TGTGCCAGCAGTGAATTGGCTAGCGGGAGTTATCGCAATGAGCAGTTCTTC.

The rearrangement links TRBV29-1 to TRBJ2-1; 9 positions agree with TRBD1. Germline-derived CDR1 and CDR2 are SQVTM and ANQGSEA. This CDR3 has 13 amino acids. CDR3 DNA sequence: TGCAGTGCCGGGACAGGGACCTACAATGAGCAGTTCTTC. Protein: CSAGTGTYNEQFF.

CDR3 in DNA: TGTGCCAGCAGTTTATACCTCCGCAGGAACGACTACGAGCAGTACTTC. Its translation: CASSLYLRRNDYEQYF. The chain carries TRBV28 and TRBJ2-7; no reliable D call. Trimming cost V 1 base and J 3 bases, with 16 bases left between them. This CDR3 has 16 residues. From germline, CDR1 is MDHEN and CDR2 SYDVKM.

The chain combines TRBV14 with TRBJ2-7, with D possibly being TRBD2 (7 bases). There are 14 residues in the CDR3. V shed 2 bases and J shed 6 bases, with 14 bases lying between them. Germline assignment: CDR1 SGHDN and CDR2 FVKESK. The CDR3 region has the DNA TGTGCCAGCAGCCAAATGCGGGGGCCTGGCGAGCAGTACTTC. Protein sequence: CASSQMRGPGEQYF.

The chain has TRBV6-5 and TRBJ1-4; D might be TRBD1 (5 bases). Germline CDR1 is MNHEY and CDR2 is SVGAGI. The CDR3 contains 14 residues. Trimming removed 5 bases from V and 1 base from J, with 8 bases in between. CDR3 DNA sequence: TGTGCCAGCAGTAAGACAGTAACTAATGAAAAACTGTTTTTT. It codes for CASSKTVTNEKLFF.

This chain connects TRBV5-1 to TRBJ2-1, with TRBD2 matching over 13 bases. V trimming: 2 bases; J trimming: 5 bases; junction bases outside the gene matches: 7. CDR1 and CDR2 (germline): SGHRS, YFSETQ. CDR3 length: 17 residues. The CDR3 DNA reads as TGCGCCAGCAGCTTCCTGTGGGGGACTAGCGGGGACAATGAGCAGTTCTTC. Protein sequence: CASSFLWGTSGDNEQFF.

The CDR3 protein is CASSLASYLGGTDTQYF. In DNA form, the CDR3 reads TGTGCCAGCAGCTTAGCGTCATACTTAGGGGGCACAGATACGCAGTATTTT. V usage is TRBV7-8 and J usage is TRBJ2-3; D perhaps matches TRBD1 (5 bases). Deletions cut 0 bases from V and 1 base from J, with 14 bases between. Germline loops: CDR1 SGHVS, CDR2 FQNEAQ. The CDR3 has 17 amino acids.

V usage is TRBV29-1 and J usage is TRBJ1-1, with no clear D. Between the trimmed V and J ends, which lost 7 bases and 3 bases, there was a span of 12 bases. The CDR3 is 12 residues long. Germline V gene data show CDR1 as SQVTM and CDR2 as ANQGSEA. CDR3 protein: CSGKVWDTEAFF. CDR3 DNA: TGCAGCGGGAAGGTTTGGGACACTGAAGCTTTCTTT.

The chain recombines TRBV2 with TRBJ2-2, with 10 bases that match TRBD2. Unmatched junction bases numbered 12, after V lost 8 bases and J lost 6 bases. Germline V gene sequence: CDR1 SNHLY, CDR2 FYNNEI. The CDR3 loop spans 16 amino acids. The CDR3 is CASRGAGGLGSGELFF. The DNA for the CDR3 is TGTGCCAGCCGGGGAGCGGGAGGGCTGGGTTCCGGGGAGCTGTTTTTT.

The chain joins TRBV5-5 to TRBJ1-6; D may be TRBD1 (5 bases). V dropped 4 bases and J dropped 9 bases, with 17 bases sitting between them. CDR1 and CDR2 (germline): SGHKS, YYEKEE (reference sequence). The CDR3 is made up of 15 amino acids. CDR3 sequence reads: CASSRWDGFSSPLHF. The CDR3 coding sequence is TGTGCCAGCAGCCGGTGGGACGGATTTAGTTCACCCCTCCACTTT.

This chain uses TRBV7-9 with TRBJ2-1; 11 nucleotides align to TRBD2. V lost 4 bases, J lost 1 base, and 6 bases stayed unmatched. The CDR3 runs to 17 residues. CDR1 is SEHNR, CDR2 FQNEAQ, per germline (reference sequence). This CDR3 reads CASSSPGTSGSYNEQFF. Here the CDR3 DNA reads TGTGCCAGCAGCTCTCCCGGGACTAGCGGTTCCTACAATGAGCAGTTCTTC.

The chain uses TRBV6-1 and TRBJ2-1; 14 nucleotides match TRBD2. This CDR3 contains 15 residues. V shed 3 bases and J 12 bases; nucleotides not matched to a gene: 7. The germline CDR1 and CDR2 sequences are MNHNS and SASEGT. The CDR3 here is CASSEGLAGVLGQFF. The CDR3 nucleotides are TGTGCCAGCAGTGAGGGACTAGCGGGAGTGTTAGGGCAGTTCTTC.

The gene calls are TRBV29-1 and TRBJ1-6, with 7 bases identical to TRBD1. The CDR3 runs 13 residues. Germline V lookup: CDR1 SQVTM, CDR2 ANQGSEA. J was trimmed by 7 bases and V by 5 bases; bases with no gene match: 5. CDR3 amino acids: CSVSTGFNSPLHF. The DNA of the CDR3 is TGCAGCGTTTCGACAGGGTTCAATTCACCCCTCCACTTT.

The gene calls are TRBV10-3 and TRBJ1-3; no definite D call. Trimming took 6 bases from V and 2 from J, leaving 5 bases between them. This CDR3 is 12 amino acids long. CDR1 ENHRY and CDR2 SYGVKD come from the germline V gene. CDR3 sequence reads: CAIRRAGNTIYF. CDR3 nucleotide sequence: TGTGCCATCAGACGCGCTGGAAACACCATATATTTT.

The chain joins TRBV27 to TRBJ2-7; 10 bases align to TRBD2. CDR1 MNHEY and CDR2 SMNVEV come from the germline V gene (reference sequence). CDR3 size: 16 residues. Trimming took 6 bases from V and 4 from J; bases not matched to a gene: 12. In DNA, the CDR3 is TGTGCCAGCAGCAGGAGGGGGGGACTAGCGATATACGAGCAGTACTTC. The encoded protein is CASSRRGGLAIYEQYF.

The sample holds a few counts of this clone. The chain uses TRBV7-9 and TRBJ2-7, with a weak D call TRBD1 (5 bases). V lost 1 base and J 6 bases, leaving 22 bases between the germline ends. This CDR3 comprises 17 residues. CDR1 and CDR2 (germline): SEHNR, FQNEAQ (reference sequence). CDR3: CASSLGTMLAWGGEQYF. CDR3 DNA sequence: TGTGCCAGCAGCTTAGGTACTATGTTGGCCTGGGGCGGCGAGCAGTACTTC.

This clone was recorded a few times. V usage is TRBV18 and J usage is TRBJ2-7; tentative D call: TRBD2 (6 bases). CDR1 and CDR2 (germline): KGHSH, LQKENI. The CDR3 sequence is 13 residues long. Trimming pared 3 bases from V and 3 bases from J, leaving 9 bases between. For the CDR3, the DNA is TGTGCCAGCTCACCCCGGGAGCTCTACGAGCAGTACTTC. Its translation: CASSPRELYEQYF.

V gene TRBV4-1 combines with J gene TRBJ1-5; 7 bases agree with TRBD1. From germline, CDR1 is MGHRA and CDR2 YSYEKL. V lost 1 base and J lost 4; bases outside the gene matches: 4. This CDR3 spans 15 amino acids. The CDR3: CASSQGRDSNQPQHF. The CDR3, as DNA: TGCGCCAGCAGCCAAGGTCGGGACAGTAATCAGCCCCAGCATTTT.

The chain employs TRBV5-1 and TRBJ2-6; D gene uncertain. CDR3 length equals 15 residues. Per the germline V gene, CDR1 is SGHRS and CDR2 is YFSETQ. Trimming cost V 0 bases and J 4 bases, with 8 bases left between them. The DNA for the CDR3 is TGCGCCAGCAGCTTGGTAGAGTCAGGGGCCAACGTCCTGACTTTC. Its translation is CASSLVESGANVLTF.

The V and J genes are TRBV19 and TRBJ2-1, with 9 bases that match TRBD2. The V gene end was trimmed by 6 bases and the J gene end by 0 bases; junction bases not matched to a gene: 9. The CDR3 has 17 residues. CDR1 and CDR2 from the germline V gene are LNHDA and SQIVND (reference sequence). DNA for the CDR3: TGTGCCAGTAGCCTCACAGCGGGAGGCAGCTCCTACAATGAGCAGTTCTTC. Protein sequence: CASSLTAGGSSYNEQFF.

Here the CDR3 DNA reads TGTGCCAGCAGCCCTTTAGCATCTAGCACAGATACGCAGTATTTT. It is translated as CASSPLASSTDTQYF. This rearrangement joins TRBV7-2 to TRBJ2-3; D is unclear. The CDR3 sequence is 15 residues long. The V and J ends lost 5 bases and 0 bases respectively, with 12 bases between them. Germline CDR1 is SGHTA and CDR2 is FQGNSA.

The chain combines TRBV14 with TRBJ2-7; D is unclear. Between the trimmed V and J ends, which lost 3 bases and 6 bases, there was a span of 6 bases. The CDR3 totals 11 residues. Germline assignment: CDR1 SGHDN and CDR2 FVKESK. The CDR3 region has the DNA TGTGCCAGCAGCCAGGCGGCCGAGCAGTACTTC. Its translation is CASSQAAEQYF.

The V and J genes are TRBV30 and TRBJ2-1; 9 nucleotides align to TRBD2. The CDR3 is 15 residues long. The trim removed 2 bases at V and 4 bases at J, leaving 6 bases unmatched. Germline V gives CDR1 GTSNPN, CDR2 SVGIG (reference sequence). CDR3 bases: TGTGCCTGGAGTTCCGGGACTAGCCAATACAATGAGCAGTTCTTC. This sequence encodes CAWSSGTSQYNEQFF.

The gene calls are TRBV28 and TRBJ2-7, with TRBD2 identical over 15 bases. Germline V gene data show CDR1 as MDHEN and CDR2 as SYDVKM. J was trimmed by 7 bases and V by 0 bases; bases with no gene match: 4. The CDR3 runs to 16 residues. The DNA of the CDR3 is TGTGCCAGCAGTTTATGGGGACTAGCGGGAGGAGGGGAGCAGTACTTC. Translated: CASSLWGLAGGGEQYF.

V usage is TRBV15 and J usage is TRBJ2-1; 10 bases are a match to TRBD2. This CDR3 has 20 amino acids. J lost 0 bases, V lost 0 bases, and 11 bases had no gene match. Germline V gene lookup returns CDR1 LNHNV and CDR2 YYDKDF (reference sequence). Here the CDR3 DNA reads TGTGCCACCAGCAGAGATCAGGGGCTAGCGGGAGTACCCTCCTACAATGAGCAGTTCTTC. The encoded protein is CATSRDQGLAGVPSYNEQFF.